This T cell receptor beta chain was identified in a study of CD8 T cells in Susac syndrome. Overall study: Blood was drawn from Susac syndrome patients while they were therapy-naive, on corticosteroids, or on intravenous immunoglobulin alone.

The CDR3 is made up of 18 amino acids. V dropped 4 bases and J dropped 9 bases, with 30 bases sitting between them. CDR1 and CDR2 (germline): SEHNR, FQNEAQ (reference sequence). Random hexamers were used to reverse transcribe roughly 0.5 to 1 ug of RNA. The amplification used immunoSEQ multiplex PCR on TCR beta CDR3; it spanned 54 Vbeta and 13 Jbeta. TCRdb reprocessed the immunoSEQ multiplex PCR reads with MiXCR, giving one entry per CDR3 protein. The sample carries around 150,000 distinct CDR3 sequences, just under 95% recorded once. This chain joins TRBV7-9 and TRBJ2-5; D assignment may be TRBD1 or TRBD2 (5 bases each). The sequence was collected from a human donor with Susac syndrome. Sequencing used CD4+ T cells from PBMCs. The DNA of the CDR3 is TGTGCCAGCAGCTCCATACCCTCGCCGGGCCAGCGTTTGGGGGCCCAGTACTTC. Its translation: CASSSIPSPGQRLGAQYF.